The next 20 T cell receptor beta chains were all read from a single sample in a study of blood T cells in healthy people across ages (dated by TCRdb to the mid-2010s). The method was 5' RACE. Sequencer: Illumina HiSeq 2500. A second PCR of roughly 6 to 11 cycles was performed with a sample-barcoded 5' primer and a J-beta primer mix. Starting from the raw public reads, TCRdb applied fastp trimming at Q25, assembled clones with MiXCR and retained in-frame beta chains. CDR3 protein duplicates are merged, each entry listing the most common genes and DNA. This sample is represented by hundreds of thousands of distinct CDR3 sequences; 49% of them were singletons. The ten biggest clones cover about a third of the sample. Specimen: blood. These receptor sequences come from a woman aged 55 to 70 in good health.

This clonotype occurred a few times. J is TRBJ2-1 and V is TRBV4-1; 13 positions match TRBD2. The CDR3 contains 16 residues. V lost 3 bases to trimming and J lost 8 bases; unmatched junction nucleotides: 7. Germline V CDR1 and CDR2: MGHRA, YSYEKL. CDR3 protein: CASSQPTSGRIHEQFF. CDR3 sequence (DNA): TGCGCCAGCAGCCAGCCGACTAGCGGGAGGATCCATGAGCAGTTCTTC.

The V call is TRBV7-9, the J call TRBJ1-3, with D unclear. The V end was cut by 4 bases, the J end by 2 bases, with 9 bases between. This CDR3 has 14 residues. From germline, CDR1 is SEHNR and CDR2 FQNEAQ (reference sequence). In DNA, the CDR3 is TGTGCCAGCAGCTCGCTAAAGACTGGAAACACCATATATTTT. Amino acid sequence: CASSSLKTGNTIYF.

This chain links TRBV3-1 with TRBJ1-2; D call uncertain. Germline values: CDR1 LGHDT, CDR2 YNNKEL (reference sequence). Trimming removed 1 base at V and 4 bases at J, with 16 bases between. The CDR3 spans 16 residues. The CDR3 DNA sequence: TGTGCCAGCAGCCAAGTTTCTGTATACGATACCTATGGCTACACCTTC. Translation gives CASSQVSVYDTYGYTF.

The chain links TRBV28 to TRBJ2-7; perhaps TRBD2 as D (6 bases). The germline V gene has CDR1 MDHEN and CDR2 SYDVKM. CDR3 size: 14 residues. V was trimmed by 8 bases and J by 3 bases, leaving 17 bases between them. CDR3 loop: CASEAFGGNYEQYF. CDR3 coding DNA: TGTGCCAGCGAAGCATTCGGCGGGAACTACGAGCAGTACTTC.

This clonotype was counted a few times. The chain joins TRBV9 to TRBJ2-1, with TRBD2 matching 13 bases. The germline V gene encodes CDR1 SGDLS and CDR2 YYNGEE. The V and J ends lost 3 bases and 7 bases, in that order; junction bases with no gene match: 10. The CDR3 spans 17 residues. The CDR3 here is CASSAGLAGAKVNEQFF. The CDR3 region has the DNA TGTGCCAGCAGCGCCGGACTAGCGGGGGCCAAAGTGAATGAGCAGTTCTTC.

Regarding this clonotype: At one end, the junction sequence differs from germline, possibly due to a read error. The chain couples TRBV7-2 to TRBJ2-2, with 8 positions matching TRBD2. Germline CDR1 SGHTA, CDR2 FQGNSA. This CDR3 has 15 amino acids. The CDR3 sequence: CACSFTSGNTGELFF. The CDR3, as DNA: TGTGCCTGCAGCTTCACTAGCGGTAACACCGGGGAGCTGTTTTTT.

The V gene is TRBV3-1, the J gene TRBJ2-5, with D tentatively TRBD1 or TRBD2 (5 bases each). The CDR3 is 13 amino acids. Trimming removed 0 bases at V and 12 bases at J, with 14 bases between. Germline V gene data show CDR1 as LGHDT and CDR2 as YNNKEL (reference sequence). The CDR3 reads CASSQDLRGREYF. CDR3 DNA sequence: TGTGCCAGCAGCCAAGACTTGAGGGGACGGGAGTACTTC.

This clonotype was counted only a few times. The chain carries TRBV27 and TRBJ2-4; perhaps D is TRBD1 or TRBD2 (5 bases each). Germline-derived CDR1 and CDR2 are MNHEY and SMNVEV (reference sequence). V lost 5 bases and J 7 bases, leaving 21 bases between the germline ends. The CDR3 has 16 residues. Written as DNA, the CDR3 is TGTGCCAGCAGTCCCCAAGGCAGGGAGCTTGGTAACATTCAGTACTTC. Translating it yields CASSPQGRELGNIQYF.

CDR3 in amino acids: CASSVEQGGEQYF. The CDR3 DNA sequence: TGTGCCAGCAGCGTAGAACAGGGTGGCGAGCAGTACTTC. The chain couples TRBV9 to TRBJ2-7, with D maybe TRBD1 (6 bases). The CDR3 runs 13 residues. Germline V lookup: CDR1 SGDLS, CDR2 YYNGEE. Trimming removed 0 bases at V and 6 bases at J, with 10 bases between.

The chain uses TRBV20-1 and TRBJ2-5, with TRBD2 identical over 7 bases. CDR3 length: 19 residues. From germline, CDR1 is DFQATT and CDR2 SNEGSKA (reference sequence). V shed 0 bases and J 4 bases; nucleotides not matched to a gene: 20. The chain's CDR3 is CSARDYRSFLGGVGETQYF. Written as DNA, the CDR3 is TGCAGTGCTAGAGATTACAGGTCTTTCTTGGGGGGGGTAGGAGAGACCCAGTACTTC.

CDR3 in DNA: TGTGCCAGCAGCTTGGGGCTCAGCGGGAGCTCCTACGAGCAGTACTTC. Encoded protein: CASSLGLSGSSYEQYF. The genes are TRBV7-9 and TRBJ2-7; 8 positions match TRBD2. V trimming: 3 bases; J trimming: 0 bases; junction bases outside the gene matches: 7. This CDR3 has 16 residues. Germline CDR1 reads SEHNR; CDR2 reads FQNEAQ (reference sequence). The whole variable domain, filled in from reference TRBV7-9 and TRBJ2-7, reads DTGVSQNPRHKITKRGQNVTFRCDPISEHNRLYWYRQTLGQGPEFLTYFQNEAQLEKSRLLSDRFSAERPKGSFSTLEIQRTEQGDSAMYLCASSLGLSGSSYEQYFGPGTRLTVT.

This sequence joins TRBV5-1 and TRBJ2-3; TRBD2 aligns across 7 bases. The trim removed 0 bases at V and 4 bases at J, leaving 5 bases unmatched. Germline V gene lookup returns CDR1 SGHRS and CDR2 YFSETQ. This CDR3 contains 15 residues. The CDR3 bases are TGCGCCAGCAGCTTGGGTGCGGGAGCGGCAGATACGCAGTATTTT. Amino acid sequence: CASSLGAGAADTQYF.

The V and J genes are TRBV15 and TRBJ2-7; TRBD1 aligns across 10 bases. The CDR3 is 14 residues long. Trimming removed 5 bases from V and 3 bases from J; junction bases left unmatched: 4. Germline loops: CDR1 LNHNV, CDR2 YYDKDF (reference sequence). The CDR3 coding sequence is TGTGCCACCAGCGCACGGACAGGGGGCTACGAGCAGTACTTC. Its protein is CATSARTGGYEQYF.

As to this clonotype: The CDR3 carries no conserved terminal phenylalanine or tryptophan, so it likely arises from a read error. The chain couples TRBV20-1 to TRBJ2-7; 10 nucleotides agree with TRBD2. The CDR3 extends over 16 amino acids. Germline CDR1 reads DFQATT; CDR2 reads SNEGSKA (reference sequence). Unmatched junction bases numbered 7, after V lost 0 bases and J lost 2 bases. In DNA, the CDR3 is TGCAGTGCTAGAGATAGTGGACTAGCGGATACCTACGAGCAGTACTAC. Amino acids: CSARDSGLADTYEQYY.

The rearrangement joins TRBV4-2 to TRBJ1-6; 9 nucleotides align to TRBD1. Germline-derived CDR1 and CDR2 are LGHNA and YNFKEQ. The CDR3 spans 14 residues. The J segment lost 5 bases and the V segment lost 6 bases, leaving 2 bases of the junction unmatched. The CDR3, as DNA: TGTGCCAGCAGTCGGACAGGGGATAATTCACCCCTCCACTTT. It codes for CASSRTGDNSPLHF.

The rearrangement joins TRBV3-1 to TRBJ1-6; no definite D call. The CDR3 spans 15 residues. The V and J ends lost 2 bases and 3 bases respectively, with 8 bases between them. CDR1 and CDR2 from the germline V gene are LGHDT and YNNKEL (reference sequence). CDR3 in DNA: TGTGCCAGCAGCCAAACGCAGGACTATAATTCACCCCTCCACTTT. Translating it yields CASSQTQDYNSPLHF.

The sample holds a few counts of this clonotype. This chain joins TRBV4-3 and TRBJ2-1; D is undetermined. V shed 0 bases and J shed 5 bases, with 5 bases lying between them. There are 13 residues in the CDR3. CDR1 is LGHNA, CDR2 YSLEER, per germline. The CDR3 nucleotides read TGCGCCAGCAGCCAAGACGCCGACAATGAGCAGTTCTTC. The encoded protein is CASSQDADNEQFF.

This clonotype showed up just a few times. V gene TRBV7-3 combines with J gene TRBJ1-1; TRBD1 aligns across 9 bases. The V gene end was trimmed by 5 bases and the J gene end by 3 bases; junction bases not matched to a gene: 4. The V gene's germline CDR1 is SGHTA and CDR2 FQGTGA. The CDR3 runs to 14 residues. In nucleotides, the CDR3 is TGTGCCAGCAGCGGGACAGGGATGGACACTGAAGCTTTCTTT. Encoded protein: CASSGTGMDTEAFF.

This clonotype showed up just a few times. The V and J genes are TRBV5-1 and TRBJ2-7, with 10 bases aligning to TRBD2. In germline, CDR1 is SGHRS, CDR2 YFSETQ. The ends lost 0 bases at V and 7 bases at J; junction bases unmatched: 7. The CDR3 length is 15 residues. The CDR3 DNA sequence: TGCGCCAGCAGCTTGGAGGGACTAGCGATGAATGAGCAGTACTTC. Protein sequence: CASSLEGLAMNEQYF. Full variable domain (missing parts from reference TRBV5-1 and TRBJ2-7): KAGVTQTPRYLIKTRGQQVTLSCSPISGHRSVSWYQQTPGQGLQFLFEYFSETQRNKGNFPGRFSGRQFSNSRSEMNVSTLELGDSALYLCASSLEGLAMNEQYFGPGTRLTVT.

The chain is built from TRBV18 and TRBJ2-3; the D is unclear. V was cut by 0 bases and J by 1 base, with 8 bases left in between. The CDR3 sequence is 15 residues long. Germline CDR1 reads KGHSH; CDR2 reads LQKENI. The CDR3 loop is CASSPPSPRTDTQYF. In DNA form, the CDR3 reads TGTGCCAGCTCACCACCTTCCCCACGCACAGATACGCAGTATTTT.